Below are 20 T cell receptor beta chains sequenced from a single sample in a study of blood T cell repertoires in COVID-19. Method: immunoSEQ multiplex PCR; TCRdb's copy keeps in-frame clones and lacks some. The repertoire includes roughly 260,000 clones, 83% of them detected once, and about 3.8% sits in the top ten. The sequenced sample consisted of PBMCs or T cells enriched from blood (not recorded which). The source is a woman aged 40 to 55 who had been exposed to COVID-19.

The CDR3: CASRSHSQENTEAFF. CDR3 nucleotides: TGTGCCAGCAGGTCCCACAGCCAAGAGAACACTGAAGCTTTCTTT. The chain recombines TRBV6-6 with TRBJ1-1, with unresolved D. Germline values: CDR1 MNHNY, CDR2 SVGAGI (reference sequence). V was shortened by 6 bases and J by 1 base, with 15 bases between the two germline ends. The CDR3 consists of 15 residues.

This rearrangement joins TRBV27 to TRBJ1-6; 7 nucleotides agree with TRBD1. The germline gives CDR1 MNHEY, CDR2 SMNVEV (reference sequence). The CDR3 consists of 14 residues. The trim removed 9 bases at V and 10 bases at J, leaving 12 bases unmatched. The CDR3 DNA reads as TGTGCCAGTGCGACAGGGCCAGAGGGCTCACCCCTCCACTTT. Protein product: CASATGPEGSPLHF.

In nucleotides, the CDR3 is TGTGCCTGGAGTCCAGGGACTAGCGGGGCCATGGAGACCCAGTACTTC. This encodes CAWSPGTSGAMETQYF. The gene calls are TRBV30 and TRBJ2-5, with TRBD2 matching over 13 bases. V dropped 2 bases and J dropped 5; count of bases not matched to a gene: 8. CDR1 and CDR2 from the germline V gene are GTSNPN and SVGIG (reference sequence). This CDR3 has 16 amino acids.

The chain carries TRBV6-5 and TRBJ1-2; the D gene is possibly TRBD1 (5 bases). Germline values: CDR1 MNHEY, CDR2 SVGAGI. This CDR3 is 15 amino acids long. The V gene lost 0 bases and the J gene lost 3 bases, with 11 bases spanning the gap. This CDR3 is CASSYSTDGYYGYTF. DNA for the CDR3: TGTGCCAGCAGTTACTCGACAGACGGATACTATGGCTACACCTTC.

The chain has TRBV14 and TRBJ1-2, with D possibly matching TRBD1 (6 bases). CDR1 is SGHDN and CDR2 is FVKESK in the germline V gene. The V end lost 0 bases, the J end lost 3 bases, and 14 bases lay between the germline ends. The CDR3 is made up of 16 amino acids. The CDR3 nucleotides are TGTGCCAGCAGCCAAGACCACAGGGTCACCGACTATGGCTACACCTTC. Translation gives CASSQDHRVTDYGYTF.

The chain is built from TRBV19 and TRBJ2-5; the match to TRBD2 covers 9 bases. The CDR3 totals 16 residues. Germline CDR1 LNHDA, CDR2 SQIVND (reference sequence). V shed 1 base, J shed 4 bases, and the junction held 7 bases outside the gene matches. This chain's CDR3 is CASSIVVAGGLETQYF. CDR3 nucleotides: TGTGCCAGTAGTATAGTCGTCGCGGGGGGGCTAGAGACCCAGTACTTC. The variable domain in full, with the rest retrieved from reference TRBV19 and TRBJ2-5, is DGGITQSPKYLFRKEGQNVTLSCEQNLNHDAMYWYRQDPGQGLRLIYYSQIVNDFQKGDIAEGYSVSREKKESFPLTVTSAQKNPTAFYLCASSIVVAGGLETQYFGPGTRLLVL.

The CDR3 is CASSMLLGGYYNEQFF. The CDR3 DNA follows: TGTGCCAGTAGTATGTTGCTTGGGGGGTACTACAATGAGCAGTTCTTC. The chain recombines TRBV19 with TRBJ2-1; the D gene is possibly TRBD2 (6 bases). V lost 3 bases, J lost 3 bases, and 15 bases lay in between. Germline values: CDR1 LNHDA, CDR2 SQIVND (reference sequence). The CDR3 is 16 residues long. The entire variable domain, with the rest obtained from reference TRBV19 and TRBJ2-1, is as follows: DGGITQSPKYLFRKEGQNVTLSCEQNLNHDAMYWYRQDPGQGLRLIYYSQIVNDFQKGDIAEGYSVSREKKESFPLTVTSAQKNPTAFYLCASSMLLGGYYNEQFFGPGTRLTVL.

V gene TRBV21-1 combines with J gene TRBJ2-7; the D call in the table, TRBD1, was not verified against the DNA. TRBV21-1 is a pseudogene. This CDR3 has 15 amino acids. CDR3 sequence (DNA): TGTGCCAGCACATCTGAGGGGGAGATGACCTACGAGCAGTACTTC. Protein: CASTSEGEMTYEQYF.

The chain uses TRBV9 and TRBJ1-2, with unresolved D. V lost 1 base to trimming and J lost 1 base, with 8 bases between them. Germline lookup yields CDR1 SGDLS and CDR2 YYNGEE. The length of the CDR3 is 14 residues. The CDR3 bases are TGTGCCAGCAGCGTATCAGTTAATAACTATGGCTACACCTTC. This translates into CASSVSVNNYGYTF.

The J gene is TRBJ1-2, the V gene TRBV7-2; 12 nucleotides line up with TRBD1. Germline V gives CDR1 SGHTA, CDR2 FQGNSA. The CDR3 runs to 18 residues. V lost 5 bases to trimming and J lost 4 bases; unmatched junction nucleotides: 14. CDR3: CASSTPGQGAERAYGYTF. The CDR3 DNA follows: TGTGCCAGCAGCACCCCGGGACAGGGGGCGGAAAGGGCCTATGGCTACACCTTC.

This clone was observed a few times. J is TRBJ1-4 and V is TRBV7-9; 7 nucleotides align to TRBD1. In germline, CDR1 is SEHNR, CDR2 FQNEAQ (reference sequence). J was trimmed by 4 bases and V by 5 bases; bases with no gene match: 7. CDR3 length equals 15 residues. The CDR3 reads CASSPRTGLNEKLFF. The CDR3 region has the DNA TGTGCCAGCAGCCCCCGGACAGGACTTAATGAAAAACTGTTTTTT.

This chain connects TRBV7-2 to TRBJ2-3; TRBD2 is a possible D gene (7 bases). The CDR3 is 14 residues long. Per the germline V gene, CDR1 is SGHTA and CDR2 is FQGNSA. Trimming stripped 4 bases from V and 5 bases from J, with 13 bases between. CDR3 bases: TGTGCCAGCAGCTGGGGGGGCCAGGGAGATACGCAGTATTTT. This translates into CASSWGGQGDTQYF.

The chain is built from TRBV2 and TRBJ1-2, with 9 bases fitting TRBD1. The CDR3 contains 16 residues. The V gene end was trimmed by 6 bases and the J gene end by 5 bases; junction bases not matched to a gene: 13. CDR1 SNHLY and CDR2 FYNNEI come from the germline V gene. The CDR3 sequence: CASRERTGVLQYGYTF. The CDR3 DNA reads as TGTGCCAGCAGGGAGAGGACAGGGGTTCTACAGTATGGCTACACCTTC.

J is TRBJ2-3 and V is TRBV20-1; possibly TRBD2 for D (5 bases). CDR1 and CDR2 from the germline V gene are DFQATT and SNEGSKA (reference sequence). Trimming cost V 3 bases and J 1 base, with 14 bases left between them. The CDR3 sequence is 15 residues long. The CDR3 DNA follows: TGCAGTGCTAGTTTCGGCTCCGGGGGCACAGATACGCAGTATTTT. This sequence encodes CSASFGSGGTDTQYF.

This rearrangement joins TRBV19 to TRBJ1-6; unclear D gene. Trimming cost V 2 bases and J 9 bases, with 8 bases left between them. Germline CDR1 LNHDA, CDR2 SQIVND (reference sequence). The CDR3 covers 13 residues. The CDR3 nucleotides are TGTGCCAGTAGTATAATGGAGGGTTCACCCCTCCACTTT. Translating it yields CASSIMEGSPLHF.

The CDR3 spells CASSSGRIYNSPLHF. CDR3 in DNA: TGTGCCAGCAGCTCAGGCAGAATTTATAATTCACCCCTCCACTTT. The chain couples TRBV5-8 to TRBJ1-6; D is unresolved. CDR1 is SGHTS, CDR2 YDEGEE, per germline. The length of the CDR3 is 15 residues. Trimming removed 3 bases from V and 4 bases from J, with 11 bases in between. Variable domain in full (rest from reference TRBV5-8 and TRBJ1-6): EAGVTQSPTHLIKTRGQQATLRCSPISGHTSVYWYQQALGLGLQFLLWYDEGEERNRGNFPPRFSGRQFPNYSSELNVNALELEDSALYLCASSSGRIYNSPLHFGNGTRLTVT.

V is TRBV20-1 and J is TRBJ2-2; 8 nucleotides align to TRBD2. The CDR3 consists of 19 residues. CDR1 is DFQATT and CDR2 is SNEGSKA in the germline V gene (reference sequence). After removal of 3 bases from V and 3 bases from J, the junction contained 18 bases not matched to a gene. CDR3 region: CSASRRRAGVLQDTGELFF. The CDR3 bases are TGCAGTGCTAGTCGCCGCCGAGCGGGGGTTCTCCAAGACACCGGGGAGCTGTTTTTT.

This chain connects TRBV18 to TRBJ1-1, with TRBD1 identical over 11 bases. The CDR3 has 15 amino acids. Germline V gene sequence: CDR1 KGHSH, CDR2 LQKENI. V trimming: 6 bases; J trimming: 5 bases; junction bases outside the gene matches: 8. The CDR3 protein is CASSPGQGGETEAFF. The CDR3 DNA reads TGTGCCAGCTCGCCGGGACAGGGGGGAGAGACTGAAGCTTTCTTT.

The chain uses TRBV5-1 and TRBJ1-3; no definite D call. CDR1 is SGHRS, CDR2 YFSETQ, per germline. The CDR3 length is 15 residues. Trimming stripped 0 bases from V and 3 bases from J, with 10 bases between. CDR3 in amino acids: CASSLATDFGNTIYF. CDR3 bases: TGCGCCAGCAGCTTGGCGACTGACTTTGGAAACACCATATATTTT.

The CDR3 loop is CASSLIGHGRVQENTEAFF. CDR3 coding DNA: TGTGCCAGCAGCTTAATTGGACATGGGAGGGTCCAGGAGAACACTGAAGCTTTCTTT. The chain employs TRBV7-6 and TRBJ1-1, with D tentatively TRBD1 (5 bases). Germline CDR1 reads SGHVS; CDR2 reads FNYEAQ. The CDR3 consists of 19 residues. V lost 2 bases and J 1 base, leaving 23 bases between the germline ends.